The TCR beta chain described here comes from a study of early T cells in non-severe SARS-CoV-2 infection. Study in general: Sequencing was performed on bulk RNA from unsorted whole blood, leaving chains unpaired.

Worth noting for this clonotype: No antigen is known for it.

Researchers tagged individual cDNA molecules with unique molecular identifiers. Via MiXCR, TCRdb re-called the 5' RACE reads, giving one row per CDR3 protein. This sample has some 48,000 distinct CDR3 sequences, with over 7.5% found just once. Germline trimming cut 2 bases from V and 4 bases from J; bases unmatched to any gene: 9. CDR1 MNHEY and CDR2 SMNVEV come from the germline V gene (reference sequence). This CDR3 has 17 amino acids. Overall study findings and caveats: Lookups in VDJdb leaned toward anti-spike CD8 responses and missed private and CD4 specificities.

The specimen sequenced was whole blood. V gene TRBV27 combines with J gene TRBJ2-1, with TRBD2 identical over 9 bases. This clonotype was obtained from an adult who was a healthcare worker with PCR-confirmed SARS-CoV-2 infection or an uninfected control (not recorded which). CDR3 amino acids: CASSLNFAGGPYNEQFF. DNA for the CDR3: TGTGCCAGCAGTTTAAACTTTGCGGGAGGGCCTTACAATGAGCAGTTCTTC.